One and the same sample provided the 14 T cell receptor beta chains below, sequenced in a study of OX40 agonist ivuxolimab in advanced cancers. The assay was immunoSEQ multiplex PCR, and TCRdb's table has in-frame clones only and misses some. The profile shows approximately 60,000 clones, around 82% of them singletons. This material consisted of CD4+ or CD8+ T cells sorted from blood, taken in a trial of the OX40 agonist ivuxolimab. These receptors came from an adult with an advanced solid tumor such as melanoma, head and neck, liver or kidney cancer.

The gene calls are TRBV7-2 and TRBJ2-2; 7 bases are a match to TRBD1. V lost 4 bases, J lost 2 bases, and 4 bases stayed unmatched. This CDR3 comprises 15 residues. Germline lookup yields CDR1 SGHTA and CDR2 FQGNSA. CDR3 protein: CASSWGQTNTGELFF. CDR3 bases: TGTGCCAGCAGCTGGGGACAGACCAACACCGGGGAGCTGTTTTTT.

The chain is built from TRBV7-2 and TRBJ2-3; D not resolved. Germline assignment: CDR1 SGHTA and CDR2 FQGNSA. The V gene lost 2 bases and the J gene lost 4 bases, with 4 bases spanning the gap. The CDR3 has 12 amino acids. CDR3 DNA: TGTGCCAGCAGCTTAAGCCCAGATACGCAGTATTTT. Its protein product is CASSLSPDTQYF.

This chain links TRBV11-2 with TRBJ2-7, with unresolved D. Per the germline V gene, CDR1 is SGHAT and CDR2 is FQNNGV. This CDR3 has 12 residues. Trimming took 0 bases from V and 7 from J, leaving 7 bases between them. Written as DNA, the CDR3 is TGTGCCAGCAGCTTAGATCGGGCTGAGCAGTACTTC. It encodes CASSLDRAEQYF.

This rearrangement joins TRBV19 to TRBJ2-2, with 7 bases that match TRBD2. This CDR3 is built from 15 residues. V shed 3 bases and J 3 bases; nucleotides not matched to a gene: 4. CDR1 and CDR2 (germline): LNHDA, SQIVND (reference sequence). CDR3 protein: CASSIVGRDTGELFF. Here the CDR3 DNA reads TGTGCCAGTAGTATCGTAGGGAGGGACACCGGGGAGCTGTTTTTT.

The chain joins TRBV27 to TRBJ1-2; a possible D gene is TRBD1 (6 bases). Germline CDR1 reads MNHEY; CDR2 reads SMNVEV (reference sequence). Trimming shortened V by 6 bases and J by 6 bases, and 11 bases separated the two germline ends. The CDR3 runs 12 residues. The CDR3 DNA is TGTGCCAGCAGACGGGGGGCGGATGGCTACACCTTC. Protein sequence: CASRRGADGYTF.

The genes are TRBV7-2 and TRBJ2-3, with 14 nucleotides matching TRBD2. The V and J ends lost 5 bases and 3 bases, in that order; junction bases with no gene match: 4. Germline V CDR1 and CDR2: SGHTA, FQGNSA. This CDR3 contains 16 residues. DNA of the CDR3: TGTGCCAGCAGCAACGGACTAGCGGGGGGAACAGATACGCAGTATTTT. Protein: CASSNGLAGGTDTQYF.

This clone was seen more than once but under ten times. The DNA for the CDR3 is TGTGCCAGTTACACCAACGGGCCCTACGAGCAGTACTTC. This codes for CASYTNGPYEQYF. J is TRBJ2-7 and V is TRBV28; no definite D call. The germline gives CDR1 MDHEN, CDR2 SYDVKM. CDR3 length: 13 residues. With 9 bases removed from V and 2 bases from J, the gap between germline ends came to 14 bases.

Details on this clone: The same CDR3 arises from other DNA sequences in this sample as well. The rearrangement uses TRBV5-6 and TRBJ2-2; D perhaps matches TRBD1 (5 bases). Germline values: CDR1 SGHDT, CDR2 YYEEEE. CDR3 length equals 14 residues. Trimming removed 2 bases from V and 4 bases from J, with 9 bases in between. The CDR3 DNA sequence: TGTGCCAGCAGCTTTGGGGCCACCACCGGGGAGCTGTTTTTT. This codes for CASSFGATTGELFF.

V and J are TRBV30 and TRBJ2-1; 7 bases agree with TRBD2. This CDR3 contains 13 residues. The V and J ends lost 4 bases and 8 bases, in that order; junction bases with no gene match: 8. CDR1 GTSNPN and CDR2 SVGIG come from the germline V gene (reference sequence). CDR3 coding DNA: TGTGCCTGGATGGCGGGAGAACCCCATGAGCAGTTCTTC. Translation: CAWMAGEPHEQFF.

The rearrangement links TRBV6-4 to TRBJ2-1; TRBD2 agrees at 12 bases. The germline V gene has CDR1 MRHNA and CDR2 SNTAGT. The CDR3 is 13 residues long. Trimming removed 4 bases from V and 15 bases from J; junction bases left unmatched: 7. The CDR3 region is CASSVTSGGKVFF. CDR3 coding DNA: TGTGCCAGCAGTGTGACTAGCGGGGGAAAAGTGTTCTTC.

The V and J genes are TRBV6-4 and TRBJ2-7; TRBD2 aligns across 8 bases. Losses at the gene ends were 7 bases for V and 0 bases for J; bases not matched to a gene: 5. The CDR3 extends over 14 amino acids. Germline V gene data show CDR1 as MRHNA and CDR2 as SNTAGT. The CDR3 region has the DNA TGTGCCAGCACTCTGCGGGAGGACTCCTACGAGCAGTACTTC. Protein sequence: CASTLREDSYEQYF.

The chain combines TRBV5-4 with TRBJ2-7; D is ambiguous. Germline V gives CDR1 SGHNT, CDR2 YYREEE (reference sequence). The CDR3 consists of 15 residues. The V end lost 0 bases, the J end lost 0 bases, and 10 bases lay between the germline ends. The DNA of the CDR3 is TGTGCCAGCAGCTTGGACGGATACTCCTCCTACGAGCAGTACTTC. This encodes CASSLDGYSSYEQYF. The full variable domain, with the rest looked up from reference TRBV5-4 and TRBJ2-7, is ETGVTQSPTHLIKTRGQQVTLRCSSQSGHNTVSWYQQALGQGPQFIFQYYREEENGRGNFPPRFSGLQFPNYSSELNVNALELDDSALYLCASSLDGYSSYEQYFGPGTRLTVT.

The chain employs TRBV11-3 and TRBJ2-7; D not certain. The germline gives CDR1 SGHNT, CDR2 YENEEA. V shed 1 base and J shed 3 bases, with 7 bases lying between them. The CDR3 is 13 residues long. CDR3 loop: CASSLGGFYEQYF. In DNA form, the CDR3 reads TGTGCCAGCAGCTTAGGCGGATTCTACGAGCAGTACTTC.

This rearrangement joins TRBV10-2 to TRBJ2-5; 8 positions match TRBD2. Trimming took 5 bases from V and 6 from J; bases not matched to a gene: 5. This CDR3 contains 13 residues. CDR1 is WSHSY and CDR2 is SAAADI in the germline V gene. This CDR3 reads CASSLAGRQTQYF. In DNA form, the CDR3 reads TGCGCCAGCAGTTTAGCGGGACGACAGACCCAGTACTTC.